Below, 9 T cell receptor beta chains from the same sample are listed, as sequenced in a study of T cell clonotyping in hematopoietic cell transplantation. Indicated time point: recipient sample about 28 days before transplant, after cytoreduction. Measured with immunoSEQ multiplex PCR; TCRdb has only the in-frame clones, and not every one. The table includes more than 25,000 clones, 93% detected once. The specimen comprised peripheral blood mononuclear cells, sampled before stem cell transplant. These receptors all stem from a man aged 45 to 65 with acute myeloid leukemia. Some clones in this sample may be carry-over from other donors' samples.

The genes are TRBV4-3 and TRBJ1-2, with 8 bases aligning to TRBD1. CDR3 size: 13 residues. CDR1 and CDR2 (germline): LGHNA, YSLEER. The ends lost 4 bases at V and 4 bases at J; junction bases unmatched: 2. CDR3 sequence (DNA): TGCGCCAGCAGCCGCGGACAGGGCTATGGCTACACCTTC. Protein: CASSRGQGYGYTF.

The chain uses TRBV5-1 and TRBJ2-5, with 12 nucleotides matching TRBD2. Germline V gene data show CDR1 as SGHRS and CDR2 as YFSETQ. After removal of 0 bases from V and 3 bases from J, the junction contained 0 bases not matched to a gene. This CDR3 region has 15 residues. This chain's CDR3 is CASSLGTSGEETQYF. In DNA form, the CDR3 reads TGCGCCAGCAGCTTGGGGACTAGCGGGGAAGAGACCCAGTACTTC. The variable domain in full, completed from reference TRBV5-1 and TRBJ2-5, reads KAGVTQTPRYLIKTRGQQVTLSCSPISGHRSVSWYQQTPGQGLQFLFEYFSETQRNKGNFPGRFSGRQFSNSRSEMNVSTLELGDSALYLCASSLGTSGEETQYFGPGTRLLVL.

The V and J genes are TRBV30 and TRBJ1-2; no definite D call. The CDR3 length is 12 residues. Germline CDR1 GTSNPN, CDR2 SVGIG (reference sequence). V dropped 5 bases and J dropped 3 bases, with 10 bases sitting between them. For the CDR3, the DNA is TGTGCCTGGGGTACTGGATACTATGGCTACACCTTC. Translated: CAWGTGYYGYTF.

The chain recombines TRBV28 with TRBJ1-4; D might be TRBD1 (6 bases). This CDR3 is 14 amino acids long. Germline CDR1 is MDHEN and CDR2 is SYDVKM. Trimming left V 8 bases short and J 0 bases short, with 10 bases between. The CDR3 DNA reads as TGTGCCAGCGGGAACAGGGCAACTAATGAAAAACTGTTTTTT. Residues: CASGNRATNEKLFF.

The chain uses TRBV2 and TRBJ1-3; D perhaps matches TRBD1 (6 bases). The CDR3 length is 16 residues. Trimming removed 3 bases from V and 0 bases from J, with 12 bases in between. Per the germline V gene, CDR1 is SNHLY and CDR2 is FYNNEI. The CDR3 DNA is TGTGCCAGCAGTGATTATAGGGGGAGCTCTGGAAACACCATATATTTT. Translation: CASSDYRGSSGNTIYF.

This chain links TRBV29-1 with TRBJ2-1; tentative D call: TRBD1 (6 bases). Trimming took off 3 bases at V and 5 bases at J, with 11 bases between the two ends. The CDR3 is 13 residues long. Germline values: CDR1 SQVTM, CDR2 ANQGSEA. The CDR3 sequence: CSVDGKGDNEQFF. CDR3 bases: TGCAGCGTTGATGGGAAGGGGGACAATGAGCAGTTCTTC.

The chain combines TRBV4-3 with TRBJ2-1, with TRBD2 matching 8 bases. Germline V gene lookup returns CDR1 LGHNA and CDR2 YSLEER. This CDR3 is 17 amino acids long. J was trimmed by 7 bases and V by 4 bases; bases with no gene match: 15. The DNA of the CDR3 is TGCGCCAGCAGCCCGGACGAGGGAGCGGGAGTGAGGAATGAGCAGTTCTTC. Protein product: CASSPDEGAGVRNEQFF.

The CDR3 loop reads CASSLPTRTGLRNTEAFF. DNA for the CDR3: TGTGCCAGCAGTCTTCCGACACGGACAGGGTTGAGGAACACTGAAGCTTTCTTT. This chain joins TRBV28 and TRBJ1-1; 8 nucleotides align to TRBD1. This CDR3 region has 18 residues. Germline trimming cut 5 bases from V and 1 base from J; bases unmatched to any gene: 15. CDR1 and CDR2 from the germline V gene are MDHEN and SYDVKM.

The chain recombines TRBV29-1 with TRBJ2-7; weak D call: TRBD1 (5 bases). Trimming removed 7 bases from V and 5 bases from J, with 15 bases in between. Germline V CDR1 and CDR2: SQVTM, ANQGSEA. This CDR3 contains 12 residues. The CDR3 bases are TGCAGCGCTGGAAACTTCAGGGACGAGCAGTACTTC. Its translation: CSAGNFRDEQYF.